Included here is one T cell receptor beta chain sequence, with context. The sample originates from a study of T cell responses to AZD1222 COVID-19 vaccine. Sequenced by immunoSEQ multiplex PCR; TCRdb stores in-frame clones only, minus some. The sample lists over 130,000 clones, about 93% seen once, with approximately 5% in the top ten. From germline, CDR1 is SGHRS and CDR2 YFSETQ. The CDR3 runs to 14 residues. V trimming: 8 bases; J trimming: 8 bases; junction bases outside the gene matches: 12. Sequencing used peripheral blood, obtained on day 0 of AZD1222 vaccination. This sequence joins TRBV5-1 and TRBJ2-2; 7 nucleotides align to TRBD1. The TCR originated in an adult in good health. CDR3 sequence (DNA): TGCGCCAGTAGAGATTCAGGGGGTCCTGGGGAGCTGTTTTTT. This encodes CASRDSGGPGELFF.